This TCR beta chain originates from a study of blood T cell repertoires in COVID-19. Study-wide background: The study drew acute and convalescent COVID-19 samples from the United States, Italy and Spain. Sources were T cells, B-cell-depleted T cells, or PBMCs; the material itself was cDNA or gDNA.

Authors' analysis steps: Amplification with reference gene primers provided the estimates of nucleated cell counts. Here immunoSEQ multiplex PCR was the method, and the copy in TCRdb shows in-frame clones only, minus some. Clone size and the V and J calls come from that table; the DNA yielded D and trimming. The sample lists about 88,000 clones, approximately 86% occurring once. The CDR3 sequence is 12 residues long. Trimming took 2 bases from V and 9 from J, leaving 13 bases between them. Germline CDR1 is SQVTM and CDR2 is ANQGSEA. The sequence was obtained from a male donor with acute or convalescent COVID-19. The sequenced sample consisted of peripheral blood. The J gene is TRBJ2-5, the V gene TRBV29-1, with a weak D call TRBD1 (5 bases). The CDR3 DNA reads as TGCAGCGTTGAACCTACCTTAGGGGCCCAGTACTTC. Translated, it gives CSVEPTLGAQYF.